This is a list of T cell receptor beta chains from one sample in a study of shared clonotypes between healthy human individuals. Using immunoSEQ multiplex PCR, the repertoire was profiled, and TCRdb retains in-frame clones only, with some absent. The sample lists 600,000 to 800,000 clones, 55% to 80% occurring once. The sample consisted of memory CD4+ T cells sorted from blood. These receptors were taken from a woman aged 25 to 39 in good health. Each CDR3 is given with its conserved first and last residue. D genes are given only for firm matches. Clone size is stated in some rows and not others, as once, few, many or a class when expanded.

j_call v_call d_call clone_size cdr3_aa cdr3_nt
TRBJ1-2 TRBV6-4 TRBD1 - CASRRLTGGGGYTF TGTGCCAGCAGACGACTGACAGGGGGCGGCGGCTACACCTTC
TRBJ2-6 TRBV19 - - CASSTHGSGANVLTF TGTGCCAGTAGTACTCATGGCTCTGGGGCCAACGTCCTGACTTTC
TRBJ2-7 TRBV13 TRBD1 - CASRASGGTYEQYF TGTGCCAGCAGAGCTTCAGGGGGTACCTACGAGCAGTACTTC
TRBJ2-3 TRBV18 TRBD1 many CASSPQGQPTDTQYF TGTGCCAGCTCACCACAGGGACAGCCCACAGATACGCAGTATTTT
TRBJ2-1 TRBV4-1 TRBD2 - CASSRPTSGRVNEQFF TGCGCCAGCAGCCGCCCAACTAGCGGGAGGGTAAATGAGCAGTTCTTC
TRBJ1-5 TRBV19 - - CASSNVGNRGNQPQHF TGTGCCAGTAGTAATGTGGGAAATAGGGGCAATCAGCCCCAGCATTTT
TRBJ2-5 TRBV5-1 - - CASSFRGTSEETQYF TGCGCCAGCAGCTTCCGCGGGACTTCAGAAGAGACCCAGTACTTC
TRBJ1-2 TRBV6-1 TRBD1 - CASSGTVNYGYTF TGTGCCAGCTCCGGGACAGTTAACTATGGCTACACCTTC
TRBJ1-1 TRBV19 - - CASSTPRGASVYTEAFF TGTGCCAGTAGTACCCCTCGGGGGGCGAGCGTCTACACTGAAGCTTTCTTT
TRBJ2-1 TRBV10-2 TRBD2 - CASSQGLAGYLLNEQFF TGCGCCAGCAGCCAGGGACTAGCGGGATACCTTCTCAATGAGCAGTTCTTC
TRBJ1-1 TRBV2 - - CASRREMNTEAFF TGTGCCAGCAGACGAGAAATGAACACTGAAGCTTTCTTT
TRBJ2-5 TRBV19 - - CASSINSGETQYF TGTGCCAGTAGTATTAACAGCGGAGAGACCCAGTACTTC
TRBJ2-5 TRBV7-9 TRBD2 - CASSASGPETQYF TGTGCCAGCAGTGCTAGCGGCCCAGAGACCCAGTACTTC
TRBJ2-1 TRBV7-9 TRBD2 few CASSPYSGSGLNEQFF TGTGCCAGCAGCCCTTATAGCGGGAGTGGTCTCAATGAGCAGTTCTTC
TRBJ1-5 TRBV19 - - CASSRTHRYSNQPQHF TGTGCCAGTAGTCGGACTCACCGATATAGCAATCAGCCCCAGCATTTT
TRBJ1-1 TRBV5-1 - once CASSLADRPNTEAFF TGCGCCAGCAGCTTGGCCGACAGACCTAACACTGAAGCTTTCTTT
TRBJ2-4 TRBV21-1 - - CASSKVGALAKNIQYF TGTGCCAGCAGCAAAGTGGGAGCTTTAGCCAAAAACATTCAGTACTTC
TRBJ2-7 TRBV10-2 TRBD2 - CASSPRTSGSDEQYF TGCGCCAGCAGTCCGAGGACTAGCGGGAGTGATGAGCAGTACTTC
TRBJ2-1 TRBV5-1 TRBD2 - CASSLSPAGRRNEQFF TGCGCCAGCAGCTTGAGCCCAGCGGGAAGGCGTAATGAGCAGTTCTTC
TRBJ2-2 TRBV7-7 - - CASSRTVNTGELFF TGTGCCAGCAGCCGGACGGTGAACACCGGGGAGCTGTTTTTT
TRBJ2-1 TRBV27 TRBD2 - CASTLAGSSYNEQFF TGTGCCAGCACCCTAGCGGGGAGCTCCTACAATGAGCAGTTCTTC
TRBJ2-3 TRBV29-1 TRBD2 - CSVKGEREDGDTQYF TGCAGCGTGAAGGGTGAGCGGGAGGATGGAGATACGCAGTATTTT
TRBJ1-2 TRBV4-1 - - CASSQGILSGGGANYGYTF TGCGCCAGCAGCCAAGGGATTTTGAGCGGCGGAGGGGCTAACTATGGCTACACCTTC
TRBJ2-7 TRBV7-2 - few CASSFPPWEQYF TGTGCCAGCAGCTTTCCCCCCTGGGAGCAGTACTTC
TRBJ2-7 TRBV19 TRBD1 - CASSSRQGRNEQYF TGTGCCAGTAGTTCGAGACAGGGGAGGAACGAGCAGTACTTC
TRBJ2-7 TRBV7-8 TRBD2 - CASSLERGLSYEQYF TGTGCCAGCAGCTTAGAGCGGGGGCTCTCCTACGAGCAGTACTTC
TRBJ2-7 TRBV28 - - CASSPLRGGTYEQYF TGTGCCAGCAGTCCATTACGGGGAGGAACCTACGAGCAGTACTTC
TRBJ1-4 TRBV2 - - CASSALGAEGEKLFF TGTGCCAGCAGCGCTCTCGGGGCCGAGGGCGAAAAACTGTTTTTT
TRBJ2-5 TRBV2 TRBD1 - CASSGQGYRETQYF TGTGCCAGCAGTGGACAGGGCTATAGGGAGACCCAGTACTTC
TRBJ2-6 TRBV2 - - CASKAAGANVLTF TGTGCCAGCAAGGCCGCTGGGGCCAACGTCCTGACTTTC
TRBJ2-1 TRBV5-4 - - CASSLSGLDGNEQFF TGTGCCAGCAGCTTGTCCGGACTGGATGGGAATGAGCAGTTCTTC
TRBJ2-1 TRBV28 - - CASSPLLTGDGNEQFF TGTGCCAGCAGCCCTCTCTTGACGGGAGATGGTAATGAGCAGTTCTTC
TRBJ1-1 TRBV2 - - CASCGAANTEAFF TGTGCCAGCTGTGGAGCGGCGAACACTGAAGCTTTCTTT
TRBJ2-7 TRBV7-2 TRBD1 few CASSLTGYYEQYF TGTGCCAGCAGCTTGACAGGGTACTACGAGCAGTACTTC
TRBJ2-5 TRBV28 - few CASSPPPGAGETQYF TGTGCCAGCAGTCCTCCCCCGGGAGCAGGGGAGACCCAGTACTTC
TRBJ1-1 TRBV9 - - CASSSVWEAEAFF TGTGCCAGCAGCTCAGTCTGGGAAGCTGAAGCTTTCTTT
TRBJ2-5 TRBV5-1 - - CASSTVPTGTQYF TGCGCCAGCAGCACGGTCCCGACGGGGACCCAGTACTTC
TRBJ2-7 TRBV2 - - CASSEALVYEQYF TGTGCCAGCAGTGAAGCGCTAGTCTACGAGCAGTACTTC
TRBJ2-1 TRBV11-2 - - CASSLAGLSYNEQFF TGTGCCAGCAGCTTAGCAGGACTCTCATACAATGAGCAGTTCTTC
TRBJ1-2 TRBV7-9 - - CASSGASARYGYTF TGTGCCAGCAGTGGGGCCTCCGCTCGGTATGGCTACACCTTC
TRBJ2-1 TRBV11-2 - - CASSLSRDNEQFF TGTGCCAGCAGCCTAAGCAGGGACAATGAGCAGTTCTTC
TRBJ1-4 TRBV6-6 - few CASSRGEGEKLFF TGTGCCAGCAGTCGGGGGGAAGGGGAAAAACTGTTTTTT
TRBJ2-3 TRBV19 - - CASSIGYRDTQYF TGTGCCAGTAGTATCGGGTACAGGGATACGCAGTATTTT
TRBJ2-7 TRBV2 - - CASTMTPTEQYF TGTGCCAGCACTATGACTCCTACCGAGCAGTACTTC
TRBJ1-2 TRBV28 - few CASSLGRTYGGYTF TGTGCCAGCAGTTTAGGGCGGACCTATGGGGGCTACACCTTC
TRBJ1-3 TRBV5-4 - once CASSLDRVGGNTIYF TGTGCCAGCAGCTTGGACAGGGTTGGAGGAAACACCATATATTTT
TRBJ1-2 TRBV2 TRBD1 - CASSAGQQYGYTF TGTGCCAGCAGTGCGGGACAGCAGTATGGCTACACCTTC
TRBJ2-7 TRBV28 TRBD2 - CASRAGTYEQYF TGTGCCAGCAGAGCGGGGACCTACGAGCAGTACTTC
TRBJ1-2 TRBV7-9 - - CASRPAGGYGYTF TGTGCCAGCAGGCCTGCCGGCGGCTATGGCTACACCTTC
TRBJ2-2 TRBV9 TRBD1 many CASSVTTGTVQPRSGELFF TGTGCCAGCAGCGTAACTACCGGGACAGTTCAACCAAGGAGCGGGGAGCTGTTTTTT
TRBJ2-7 TRBV9 TRBD2 - CASSATGTSGYEQYF TGTGCCAGCAGCGCGACCGGGACTAGCGGTTACGAGCAGTACTTC
TRBJ1-3 TRBV7-9 - - CASSISGVSGNTIYF TGTGCCAGCAGCATATCCGGGGTATCTGGAAACACCATATATTTT
TRBJ2-1 TRBV9 TRBD2 - CASSLLAGGEGEQFF TGTGCCAGCAGCCTTCTAGCGGGAGGAGAGGGTGAGCAGTTCTTC